This TCR beta chain emerged from a study of T-cell reconstitution after alpha-beta-depleted transplantation in children. Study-wide results and limits: Surviving recipient T cells and thymic progenitors produced the high day-60 TCRbeta diversity seen in some patients. Counts and diversity of T cells one year after transplant came mostly from newly produced T cells. Alpha-beta T cells about two months after transplant reportedly derived from several hundred expanded graft clones.

For TCRbeta, the library was prepared with unique molecular identifiers. TCRdb redid the calling of the PCR reads with MiXCR, one entry per CDR3 protein. Of 450,000 to 550,000 distinct CDR3 sequences in the sample, roughly 10% were seen once. Regarding this clonotype: What it binds is unknown.

This CDR3 comprises 15 residues. Germline V lookup: CDR1 MDHEN, CDR2 SYDVKM. The ends were cut back, 2 bases at V and 4 bases at J, with 14 bases in the middle. Sequencing used PBMCs, mostly from graft donor cells, obtained 180 days after TCRalphabeta/CD19-depleted stem cell transplant. This chain connects TRBV28 to TRBJ1-1; weak D call: TRBD1 (5 bases). This clonotype originated in a female patient between 2 and 15 years old who had a stem cell transplant for aplastic anemia, so the T cells may come from the graft donor. CDR3 sequence (DNA): TGTGCCAGCAGTTTACTTTTGGGGCAGGTCACTGAAGCTTTCTTT. It translates to CASSLLLGQVTEAFF.